This T cell receptor beta chain was obtained from a study of human T cells and chemical hapten exposure. TCRdb re-analysed the RACE reads in MiXCR, keeping a single row per CDR3 protein. The repertoire holds roughly 60,000 distinct CDR3 sequences, with around 12% as singletons. Study findings and constraints: Alopecia in all donors means immunity may differ from healthy individuals. With regard to DPC sensitization, TCRs above 1 in 1000 frequency did not change.

In this sample, this clonotype turned up many times. Its cognate antigen is unknown. The time point was: patch test 3, about 24 weeks after DPC sensitization. Sample treatment: therapeutic diphenylcyclopropenone sensitization with weekly scalp DPC. Each patch-test visit's blood sample preceded patch application. Per the germline V gene, CDR1 is SGHVS and CDR2 is FQNEAQ. With 4 bases clipped from V and 7 bases from J, the junction kept 14 bases outside the gene matches. The CDR3 is made up of 16 amino acids. This receptor was obtained from a man aged 30 to 39 with alopecia areata. Some clones in this sample may be carry-over from other donors' samples. V usage is TRBV7-8 and J usage is TRBJ2-3; 7 bases align to TRBD1. The sequenced sample was whole blood, obtained in connection with sensitization to the hapten diphenylcyclopropenone (DPC). The CDR3 sequence is CASSSHSGTVRNTQYF. CDR3 DNA sequence: TGTGCCAGCAGCTCGCACTCCGGGACAGTTAGGAATACGCAGTATTTT.